One TCR beta chain is described in this entry. The antigen is undetermined. This specimen comes from a study of a mutant IDH1 vaccine in newly diagnosed glioma. Turning to the study itself: Former treatment meant radiotherapy, temozolomide, or both; the majority had gotten both.

The time point was: week 47, end of study. In every dose of vaccine, 300 ug of mutant IDH1 20-mer peptide was given alongside topical imiquimod. The CDR3 sequence is 18 residues long. The method was immunoSEQ multiplex PCR; TCRdb's version includes in-frame clones alone and lacks a portion of them. The sample lists 50,000 to 65,000 clones, 80% to 85% occurring once. V usage is TRBV21-1 and J usage is TRBJ1-2. TRBV21-1 is shown as a pseudogene. The TCR originated in a woman aged 50 to 60 with glioma. The sample here was PBMCs, taken from a glioma patient whose treatment included an IDH1 peptide vaccine. The CDR3 protein is CASSPRKGPRGVNYGYTF. Written as DNA, the CDR3 is TGTGCCAGCAGCCCCCGGAAAGGACCGCGGGGCGTGAACTATGGCTACACCTTC.